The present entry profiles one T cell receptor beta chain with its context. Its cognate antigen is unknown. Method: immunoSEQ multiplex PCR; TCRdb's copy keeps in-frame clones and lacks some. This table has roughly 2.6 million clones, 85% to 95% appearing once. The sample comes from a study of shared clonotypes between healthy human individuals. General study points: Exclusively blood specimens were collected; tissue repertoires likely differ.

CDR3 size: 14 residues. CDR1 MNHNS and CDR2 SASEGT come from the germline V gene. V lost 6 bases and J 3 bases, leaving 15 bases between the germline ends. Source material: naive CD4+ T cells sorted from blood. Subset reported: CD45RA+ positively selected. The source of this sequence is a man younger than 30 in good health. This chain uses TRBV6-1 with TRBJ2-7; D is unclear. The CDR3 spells CASRATETLYEQYF. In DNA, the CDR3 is TGTGCCAGCAGGGCGACTGAGACTCTCTACGAGCAGTACTTC.